This entry features one T cell receptor (beta chain) sequence. What it recognizes is unknown. The method was immunoSEQ multiplex PCR; TCRdb's version includes in-frame clones alone and lacks a portion of them. The sample lists roughly 4,000 clones, approximately 78% occurring once. These data belong to a study of chemoradiotherapy in HPV16-positive cancers. Study information: Candidate HPV-specific clones and shared TCR motifs came from a couple of HPV16-positive patients. The study, taken as a whole, reports: During treatment, candidate HPV-specific clones and E7-related motifs expanded in tumor. Better recurrence-free survival went with HPV-responsive T-cell expansion in HPV16-positive patients.

This CDR3 is 15 amino acids long. Germline loops: CDR1 LNHNV, CDR2 YYDKDF (reference sequence). V was shortened by 3 bases and J by 2 bases, with 11 bases between the two germline ends. Samples were taken several times over chemoradiotherapy. The chain joins TRBV15 to TRBJ2-1, with D uncertain. The sequence was obtained from a human donor with HPV-associated anogenital cancer. The sequencing used tumor tissue, collected from a patient who underwent chemoradiotherapy. In nucleotides, the CDR3 is TGTGCCACCAGCAGTCGGTCGAACCCCTACAATGAGCAGTTCTTC. It translates to CATSSRSNPYNEQFF.